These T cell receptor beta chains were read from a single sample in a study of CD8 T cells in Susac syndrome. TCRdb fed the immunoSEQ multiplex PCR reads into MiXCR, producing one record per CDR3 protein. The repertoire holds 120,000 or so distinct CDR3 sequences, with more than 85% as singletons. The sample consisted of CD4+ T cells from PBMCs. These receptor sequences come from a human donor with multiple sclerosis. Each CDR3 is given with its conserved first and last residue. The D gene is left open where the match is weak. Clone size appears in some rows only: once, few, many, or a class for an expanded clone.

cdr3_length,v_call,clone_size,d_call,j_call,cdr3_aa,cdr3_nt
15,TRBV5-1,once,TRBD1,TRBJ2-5,CASSFRGTGQETQYF,TGCGCCAGCAGCTTTAGAGGGACAGGGCAAGAGACCCAGTACTTC
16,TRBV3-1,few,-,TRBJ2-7,CASSQGARGYSYEQYF,TGTGCCAGCAGCCAAGGAGCGCGGGGCTACTCCTACGAGCAGTACTTC
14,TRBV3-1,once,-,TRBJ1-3,CASSLRTAGNTIYF,TGTGCCAGCAGCTTACGGACTGCTGGAAACACCATATATTTT
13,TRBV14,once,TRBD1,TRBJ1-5,CASSQQGDQPQHF,TGTGCCAGCAGCCAACAGGGGGATCAGCCCCAGCATTTT
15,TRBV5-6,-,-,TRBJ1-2,CASSHGSLRGYGYTF,TGTGCCAGCAGCCATGGGTCCCTTCGGGGCTATGGCTACACCTTC
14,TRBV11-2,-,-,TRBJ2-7,CASSLVRPSYEQYF,TGTGCCAGCAGCTTAGTCCGGCCCTCCTACGAGCAGTACTTC
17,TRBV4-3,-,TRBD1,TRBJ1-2,CASSHPRQGLRDYGYTF,TGCGCCAGCAGCCATCCGCGACAGGGGCTTCGCGACTATGGCTACACCTTC
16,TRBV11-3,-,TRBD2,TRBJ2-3,CASSSGLAGSTDTQYF,TGTGCCAGCAGCTCGGGACTAGCGGGGAGCACAGATACGCAGTATTTT
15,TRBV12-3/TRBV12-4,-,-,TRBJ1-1,CASNRVRGMGTEAFF,TGTGCCAGCAACCGAGTCCGGGGCATGGGGACTGAAGCTTTCTTT
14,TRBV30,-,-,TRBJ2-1,CAWSVVGLYNEQFF,TGTGCCTGGAGTGTCGTCGGACTCTACAATGAGCAGTTCTTC
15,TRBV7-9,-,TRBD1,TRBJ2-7,CASSPGTGKKDEQYF,TGTGCCAGCAGCCCCGGGACAGGAAAGAAGGACGAGCAGTACTTC
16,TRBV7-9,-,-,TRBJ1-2,CASSAGGSDIRYGYTF,TGTGCCAGCAGCGCCGGCGGGTCAGACATTCGATATGGCTACACCTTC
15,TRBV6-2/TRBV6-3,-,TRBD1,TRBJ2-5,CASRVWTGSQETQYF,TGTGCCAGCAGAGTCTGGACAGGAAGTCAAGAGACCCAGTACTTC
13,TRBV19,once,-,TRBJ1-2,CASRAGGGGGYTF,TGTGCCAGTAGGGCAGGCGGAGGTGGGGGCTACACCTTC
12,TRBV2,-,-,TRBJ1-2,CASVPNIGGYTF,TGTGCCAGCGTGCCTAACATCGGCGGCTACACCTTC
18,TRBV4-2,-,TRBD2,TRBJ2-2,CASSQSFTSGGSGGELFF,TGTGCCAGCAGCCAATCATTTACTAGCGGGGGGTCGGGAGGGGAGCTGTTTTTT
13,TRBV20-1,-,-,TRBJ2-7,CSFRQYRSYEQYF,TGCAGCTTCCGACAGTACCGCTCCTACGAGCAGTACTTC
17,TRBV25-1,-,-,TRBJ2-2,CASSPQGATEFTGELFF,TGTGCCAGCAGTCCCCAAGGGGCAACAGAATTCACCGGGGAGCTGTTTTTT
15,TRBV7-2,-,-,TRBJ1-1,CASSVSRDTTTEAFF,TGTGCCAGCAGCGTCAGCCGGGACACGACCACTGAAGCTTTCTTT
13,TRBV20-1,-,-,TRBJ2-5,CSALPARLETQYF,TGCAGTGCACTTCCGGCCCGGCTAGAGACCCAGTACTTC